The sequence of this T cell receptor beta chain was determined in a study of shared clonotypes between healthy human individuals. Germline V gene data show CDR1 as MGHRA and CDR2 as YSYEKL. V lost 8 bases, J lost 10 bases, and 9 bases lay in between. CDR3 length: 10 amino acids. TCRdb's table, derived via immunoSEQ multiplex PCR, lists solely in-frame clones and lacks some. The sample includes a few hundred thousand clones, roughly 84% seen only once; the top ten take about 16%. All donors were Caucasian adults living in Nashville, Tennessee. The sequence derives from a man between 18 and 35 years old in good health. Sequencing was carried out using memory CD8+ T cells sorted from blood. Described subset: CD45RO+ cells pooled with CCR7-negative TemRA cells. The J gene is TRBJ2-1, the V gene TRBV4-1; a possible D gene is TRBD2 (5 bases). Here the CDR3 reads CASGEQEQFF. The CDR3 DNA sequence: TGCGCCAGCGGGGAGCAAGAGCAGTTCTTC.